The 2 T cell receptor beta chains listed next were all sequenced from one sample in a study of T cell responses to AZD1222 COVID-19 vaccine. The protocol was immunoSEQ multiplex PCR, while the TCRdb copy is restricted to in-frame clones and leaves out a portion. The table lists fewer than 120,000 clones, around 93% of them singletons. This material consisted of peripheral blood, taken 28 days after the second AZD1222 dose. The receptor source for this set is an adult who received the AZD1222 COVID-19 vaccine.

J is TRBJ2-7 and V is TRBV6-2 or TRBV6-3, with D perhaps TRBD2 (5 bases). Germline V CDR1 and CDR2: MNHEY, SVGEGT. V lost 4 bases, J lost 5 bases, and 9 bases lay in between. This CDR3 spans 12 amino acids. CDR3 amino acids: CASSSGSNEQYF. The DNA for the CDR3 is TGTGCCAGCAGTTCGGGGAGCAACGAGCAGTACTTC.

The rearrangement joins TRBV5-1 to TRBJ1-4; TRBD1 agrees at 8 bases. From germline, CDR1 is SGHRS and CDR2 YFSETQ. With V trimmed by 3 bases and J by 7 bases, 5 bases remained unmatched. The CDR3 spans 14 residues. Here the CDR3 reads CASSSQGAGEKLFF. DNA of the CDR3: TGCGCCAGCAGCTCTCAGGGGGCCGGTGAAAAACTGTTTTTT. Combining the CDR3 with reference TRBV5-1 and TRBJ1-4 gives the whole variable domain KAGVTQTPRYLIKTRGQQVTLSCSPISGHRSVSWYQQTPGQGLQFLFEYFSETQRNKGNFPGRFSGRQFSNSRSEMNVSTLELGDSALYLCASSSQGAGEKLFFGSGTQLSVL.